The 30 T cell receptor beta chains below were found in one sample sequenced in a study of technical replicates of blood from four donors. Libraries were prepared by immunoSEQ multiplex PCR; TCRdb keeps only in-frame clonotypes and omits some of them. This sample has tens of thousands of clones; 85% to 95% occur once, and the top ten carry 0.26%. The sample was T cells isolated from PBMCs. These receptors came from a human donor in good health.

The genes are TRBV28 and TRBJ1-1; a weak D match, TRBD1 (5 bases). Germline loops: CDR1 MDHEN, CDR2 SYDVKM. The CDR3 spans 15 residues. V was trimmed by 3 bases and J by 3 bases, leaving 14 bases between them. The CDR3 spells CASSFETGPHTEAFF. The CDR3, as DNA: TGTGCCAGCAGTTTTGAAACAGGACCTCACACTGAAGCTTTCTTT.

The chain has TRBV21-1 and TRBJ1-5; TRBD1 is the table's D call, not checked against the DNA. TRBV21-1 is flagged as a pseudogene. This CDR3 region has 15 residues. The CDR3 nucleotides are TGTGCCAGCAGCAATAAACAGATAGTCAATCAGCCCCAGCATTTT. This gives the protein CASSNKQIVNQPQHF.

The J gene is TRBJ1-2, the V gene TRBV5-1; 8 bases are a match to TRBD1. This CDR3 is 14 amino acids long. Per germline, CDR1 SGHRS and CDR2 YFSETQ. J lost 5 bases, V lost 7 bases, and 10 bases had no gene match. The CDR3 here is CASCQGAAGYGYTF. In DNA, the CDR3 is TGCGCCAGCTGCCAGGGGGCCGCCGGGTATGGCTACACCTTC.

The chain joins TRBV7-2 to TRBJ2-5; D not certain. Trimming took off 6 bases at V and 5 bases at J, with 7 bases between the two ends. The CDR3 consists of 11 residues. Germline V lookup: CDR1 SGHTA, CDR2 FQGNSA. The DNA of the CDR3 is TGTGCCAGCAGAGCGACGGAGACCCAGTACTTC. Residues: CASRATETQYF.

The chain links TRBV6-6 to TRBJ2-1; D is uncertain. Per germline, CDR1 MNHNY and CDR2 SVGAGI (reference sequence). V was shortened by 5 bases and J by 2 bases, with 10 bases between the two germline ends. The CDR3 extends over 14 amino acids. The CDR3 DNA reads TGTGCCAGCAGTGTCCAAGCTGCCTACAATGAGCAGTTCTTC. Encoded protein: CASSVQAAYNEQFF.

CDR3 coding DNA: TGTGCCAGTAGTAGTCAGGGTTATCAGCCCCAGCATTTT. As protein: CASSSQGYQPQHF. J is TRBJ1-5 and V is TRBV19; possibly TRBD1 for D (5 bases). The CDR3 extends over 13 amino acids. V was trimmed by 4 bases and J by 5 bases, leaving 9 bases between them. Per the germline V gene, CDR1 is LNHDA and CDR2 is SQIVND (reference sequence).

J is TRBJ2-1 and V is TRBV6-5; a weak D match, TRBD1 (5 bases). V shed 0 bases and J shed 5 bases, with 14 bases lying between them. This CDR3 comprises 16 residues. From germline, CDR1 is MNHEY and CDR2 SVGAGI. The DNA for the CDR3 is TGTGCCAGCAGTTACTCGAGTGCAGGGTTTAACAATGAGCAGTTCTTC. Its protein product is CASSYSSAGFNNEQFF.

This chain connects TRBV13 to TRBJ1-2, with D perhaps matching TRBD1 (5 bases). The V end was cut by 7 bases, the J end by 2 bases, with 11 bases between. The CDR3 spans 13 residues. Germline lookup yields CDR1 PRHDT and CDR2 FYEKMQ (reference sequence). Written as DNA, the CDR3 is TGTGCCAGCAATCAGGGCAGGAACTATGGCTACACCTTC. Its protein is CASNQGRNYGYTF.

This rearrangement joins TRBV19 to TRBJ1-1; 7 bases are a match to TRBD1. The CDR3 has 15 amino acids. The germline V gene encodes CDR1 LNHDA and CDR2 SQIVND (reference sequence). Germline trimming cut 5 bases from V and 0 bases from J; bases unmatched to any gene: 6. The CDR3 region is CASSLGQYMNTEAFF. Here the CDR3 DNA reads TGTGCCAGTAGTCTGGGACAGTATATGAACACTGAAGCTTTCTTT.

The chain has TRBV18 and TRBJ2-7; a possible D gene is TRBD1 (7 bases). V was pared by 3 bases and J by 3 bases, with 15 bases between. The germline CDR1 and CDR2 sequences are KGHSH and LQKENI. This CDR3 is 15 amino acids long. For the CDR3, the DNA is TGTGCCAGCTCACCCGGAGGGGGCCTTGTCTACGAGCAGTACTTC. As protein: CASSPGGGLVYEQYF.

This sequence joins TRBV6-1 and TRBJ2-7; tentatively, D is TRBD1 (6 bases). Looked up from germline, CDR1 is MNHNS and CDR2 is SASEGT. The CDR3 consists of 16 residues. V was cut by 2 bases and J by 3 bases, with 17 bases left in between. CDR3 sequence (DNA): TGTGCCAGCAGTGAACTGGGGGCGGTCCGCCGCTACGAGCAGTACTTC. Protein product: CASSELGAVRRYEQYF.

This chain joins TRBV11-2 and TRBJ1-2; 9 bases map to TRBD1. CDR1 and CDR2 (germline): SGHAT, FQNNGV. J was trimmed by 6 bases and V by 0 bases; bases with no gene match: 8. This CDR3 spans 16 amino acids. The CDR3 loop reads CASSLDRQGVKNGYTF. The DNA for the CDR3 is TGTGCCAGCAGCTTAGATCGACAGGGGGTTAAGAATGGCTACACCTTC.

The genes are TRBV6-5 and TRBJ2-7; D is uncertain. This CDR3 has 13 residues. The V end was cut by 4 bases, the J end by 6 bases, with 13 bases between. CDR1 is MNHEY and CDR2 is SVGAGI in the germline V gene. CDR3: CASSFRQAGEQYF. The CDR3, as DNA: TGTGCCAGCAGTTTTAGGCAGGCAGGCGAGCAGTACTTC.

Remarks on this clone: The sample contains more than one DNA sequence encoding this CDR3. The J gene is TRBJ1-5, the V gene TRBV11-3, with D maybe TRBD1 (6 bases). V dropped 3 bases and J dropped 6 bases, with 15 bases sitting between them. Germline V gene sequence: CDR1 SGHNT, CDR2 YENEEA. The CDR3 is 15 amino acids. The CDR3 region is CASSFRGGYCQPQHF. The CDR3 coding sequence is TGTGCCAGCAGCTTTAGAGGGGGATATTGTCAGCCCCAGCATTTT.

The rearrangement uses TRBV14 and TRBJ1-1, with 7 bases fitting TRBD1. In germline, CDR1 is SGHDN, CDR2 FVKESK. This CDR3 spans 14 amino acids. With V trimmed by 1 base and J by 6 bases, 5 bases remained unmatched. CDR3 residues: CASSQVGGRAEAFF. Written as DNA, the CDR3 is TGTGCCAGCAGCCAAGTAGGGGGCAGGGCTGAAGCTTTCTTT.

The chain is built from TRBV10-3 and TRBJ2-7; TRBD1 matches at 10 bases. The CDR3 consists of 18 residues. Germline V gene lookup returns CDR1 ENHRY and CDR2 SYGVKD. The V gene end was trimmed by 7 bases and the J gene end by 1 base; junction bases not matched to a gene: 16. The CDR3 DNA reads TGTGCCATCAAGAAGGGACAGGGGCCCAACCAAGATTCCTACGAGCAGTACTTC. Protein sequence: CAIKKGQGPNQDSYEQYF.

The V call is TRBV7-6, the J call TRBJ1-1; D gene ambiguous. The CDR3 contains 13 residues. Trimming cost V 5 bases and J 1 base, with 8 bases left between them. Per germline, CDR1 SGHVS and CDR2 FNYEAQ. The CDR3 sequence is CASSPLSNTEAFF. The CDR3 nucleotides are TGTGCCAGCAGCCCACTATCGAACACTGAAGCTTTCTTT.

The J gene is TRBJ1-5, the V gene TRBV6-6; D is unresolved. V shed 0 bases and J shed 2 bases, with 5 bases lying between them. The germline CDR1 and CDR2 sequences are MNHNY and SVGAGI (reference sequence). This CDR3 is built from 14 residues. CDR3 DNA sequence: TGTGCCAGCAGTTACTCCGGGGGCAATCAGCCCCAGCATTTT. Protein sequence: CASSYSGGNQPQHF.

The CDR3 region is CASSIVVGRAYTQYF. CDR3 in DNA: TGTGCCAGTAGTATAGTTGTCGGGAGAGCATATACGCAGTATTTT. This chain links TRBV19 with TRBJ2-3; a possible D gene is TRBD2 (6 bases). The CDR3 is 15 amino acids. Germline loops: CDR1 LNHDA, CDR2 SQIVND (reference sequence). V was clipped by 1 base and J by 7 bases, with 15 bases between them.

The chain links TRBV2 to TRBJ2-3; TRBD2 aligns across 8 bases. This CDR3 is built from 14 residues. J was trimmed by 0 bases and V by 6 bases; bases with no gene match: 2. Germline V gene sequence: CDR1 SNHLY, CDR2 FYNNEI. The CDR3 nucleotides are TGTGCCAGCAGAAGGACTAGCAGCACAGATACGCAGTATTTT. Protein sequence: CASRRTSSTDTQYF. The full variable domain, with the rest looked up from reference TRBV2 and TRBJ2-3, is EPEVTQTPSHQVTQMGQEVILRCVPISNHLYFYWYRQILGQKVEFLVSFYNNEISEKSEIFDDQFSVERPDGSNFTLKIRSTKLEDSAMYFCASRRTSSTDTQYFGPGTRLTVL.

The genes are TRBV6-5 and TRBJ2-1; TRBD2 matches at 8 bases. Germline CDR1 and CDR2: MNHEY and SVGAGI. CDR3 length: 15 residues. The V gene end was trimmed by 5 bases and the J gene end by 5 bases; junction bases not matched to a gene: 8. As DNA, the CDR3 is TGTGCCAGCAGTGCCGGACTAGCACTACACAATGAGCAGTTCTTC. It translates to CASSAGLALHNEQFF.

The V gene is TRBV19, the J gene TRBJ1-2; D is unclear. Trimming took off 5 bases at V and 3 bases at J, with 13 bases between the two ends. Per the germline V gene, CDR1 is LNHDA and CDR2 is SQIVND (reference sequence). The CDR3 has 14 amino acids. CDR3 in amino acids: CASSWRAGDYGYTF. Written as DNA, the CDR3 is TGTGCCAGTAGTTGGAGGGCGGGAGACTATGGCTACACCTTC. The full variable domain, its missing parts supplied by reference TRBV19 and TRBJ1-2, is DGGITQSPKYLFRKEGQNVTLSCEQNLNHDAMYWYRQDPGQGLRLIYYSQIVNDFQKGDIAEGYSVSREKKESFPLTVTSAQKNPTAFYLCASSWRAGDYGYTFGSGTRLTVV.

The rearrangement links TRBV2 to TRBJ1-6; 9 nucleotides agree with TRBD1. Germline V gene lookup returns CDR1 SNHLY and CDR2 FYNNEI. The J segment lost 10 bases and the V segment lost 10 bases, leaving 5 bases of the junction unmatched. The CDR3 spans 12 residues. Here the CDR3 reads CATTDRGSPLHF. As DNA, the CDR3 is TGTGCCACCACTGACAGGGGGTCACCCCTCCACTTT.

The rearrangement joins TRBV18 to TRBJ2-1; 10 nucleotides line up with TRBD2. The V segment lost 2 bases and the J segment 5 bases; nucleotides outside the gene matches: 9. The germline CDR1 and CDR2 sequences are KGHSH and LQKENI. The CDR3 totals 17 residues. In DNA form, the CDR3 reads TGTGCCAGCTCACCAAGTATACTAGCGGGACCCAACAATGAGCAGTTCTTC. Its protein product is CASSPSILAGPNNEQFF.

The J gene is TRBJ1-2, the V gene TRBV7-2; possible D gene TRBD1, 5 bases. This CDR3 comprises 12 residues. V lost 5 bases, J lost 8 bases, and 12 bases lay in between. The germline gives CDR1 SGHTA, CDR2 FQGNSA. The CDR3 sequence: CASSPGKRGYTF. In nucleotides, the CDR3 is TGTGCCAGCAGCCCAGGGAAGAGGGGCTACACCTTC.

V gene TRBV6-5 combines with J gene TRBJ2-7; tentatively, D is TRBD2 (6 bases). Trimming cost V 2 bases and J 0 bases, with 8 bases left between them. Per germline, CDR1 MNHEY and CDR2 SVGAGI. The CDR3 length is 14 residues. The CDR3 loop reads CASSYGRSSYEQYF. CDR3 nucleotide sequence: TGTGCCAGCAGTTACGGGAGGAGCTCCTACGAGCAGTACTTC.

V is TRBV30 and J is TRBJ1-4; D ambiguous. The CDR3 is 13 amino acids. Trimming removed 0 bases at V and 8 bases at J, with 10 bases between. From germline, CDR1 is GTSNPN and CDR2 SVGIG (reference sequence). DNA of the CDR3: TGTGCCTGGAGTGTTCATCTGACAGAAAAACTGTTTTTT. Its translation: CAWSVHLTEKLFF.

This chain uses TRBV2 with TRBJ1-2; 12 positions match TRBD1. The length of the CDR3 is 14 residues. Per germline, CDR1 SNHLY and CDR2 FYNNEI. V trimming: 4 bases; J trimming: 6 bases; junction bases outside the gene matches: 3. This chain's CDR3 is CASSGDRGLDGYTF. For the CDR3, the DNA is TGTGCCAGCAGTGGGGACAGGGGGCTCGATGGCTACACCTTC.

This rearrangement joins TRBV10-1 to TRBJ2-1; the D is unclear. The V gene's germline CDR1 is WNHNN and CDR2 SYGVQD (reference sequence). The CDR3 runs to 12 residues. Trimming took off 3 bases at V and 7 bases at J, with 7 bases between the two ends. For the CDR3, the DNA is TGCGCCAGCAGTGAAGCGTCAAATGAGCAGTTCTTC. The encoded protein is CASSEASNEQFF.

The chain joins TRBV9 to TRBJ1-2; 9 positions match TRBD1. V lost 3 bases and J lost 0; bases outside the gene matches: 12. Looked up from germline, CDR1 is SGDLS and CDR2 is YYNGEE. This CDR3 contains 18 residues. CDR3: CASSAHRDRERTNYGYTF. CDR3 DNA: TGTGCCAGCAGCGCCCACCGGGACAGGGAGAGAACTAACTATGGCTACACCTTC.